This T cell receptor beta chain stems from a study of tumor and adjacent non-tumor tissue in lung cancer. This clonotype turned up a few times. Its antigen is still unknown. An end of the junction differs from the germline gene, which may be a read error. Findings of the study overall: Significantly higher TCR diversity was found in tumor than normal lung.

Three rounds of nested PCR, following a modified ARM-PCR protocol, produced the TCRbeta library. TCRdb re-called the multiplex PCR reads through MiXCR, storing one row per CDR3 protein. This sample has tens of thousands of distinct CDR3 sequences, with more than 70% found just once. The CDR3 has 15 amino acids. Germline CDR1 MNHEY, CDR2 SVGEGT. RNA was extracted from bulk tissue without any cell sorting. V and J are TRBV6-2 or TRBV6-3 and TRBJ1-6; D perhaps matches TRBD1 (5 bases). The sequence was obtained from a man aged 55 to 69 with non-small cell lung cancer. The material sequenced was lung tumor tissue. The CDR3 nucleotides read TGTACCAGCAGCTACCCGGGACGGAATAATTCACCCCTCCACTTT. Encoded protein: CTSSYPGRNNSPLHF.